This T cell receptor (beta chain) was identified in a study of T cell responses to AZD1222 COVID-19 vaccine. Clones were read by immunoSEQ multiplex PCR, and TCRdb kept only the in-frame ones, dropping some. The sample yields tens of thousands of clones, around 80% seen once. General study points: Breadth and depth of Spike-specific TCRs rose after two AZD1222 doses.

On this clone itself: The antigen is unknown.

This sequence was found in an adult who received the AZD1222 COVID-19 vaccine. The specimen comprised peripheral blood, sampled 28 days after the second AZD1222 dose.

In DNA, the CDR3 is TGTGCCACCAGCGTTCGACAGGGGGCTGGGACCCAGTACTTC. Protein sequence: CATSVRQGAGTQYF. The chain has TRBV15 and TRBJ2-5; TRBD1 agrees at 10 bases. The length of the CDR3 is 14 residues. The J segment lost 7 bases and the V segment lost 5 bases, leaving 7 bases of the junction unmatched. Germline CDR1 reads LNHNV; CDR2 reads YYDKDF (reference sequence). The full variable domain, in which reference TRBV15 and TRBJ2-5 provide the parts outside the CDR3, is DAMVIQNPRYQVTQFGKPVTLSCSQTLNHNVMYWYQQKSSQAPKLLFHYYDKDFNNEADTPDNFQSRRPNTSFCFLDIRSPGLGDTAMYLCATSVRQGAGTQYFGPGTRLLVL.